These T cell receptor beta chains were read from a single sample in a study of blood T cell repertoires in COVID-19. Sequenced by immunoSEQ multiplex PCR; TCRdb stores in-frame clones only, minus some. The sample shows 200,000 or so clones, 70% to 90% of them seen only once. What was sequenced was peripheral blood. The receptors were gathered from a woman in her 70s with acute or convalescent COVID-19. Both conserved end residues are part of each CDR3. The order of the fields is J gene, clone size, V gene, D gene, CDR3 protein, CDR3 DNA. D genes are given only for firm matches. Clone size appears in some rows only: once, few, many, or a class for an expanded clone.

>TRBJ1-6|once|TRBV7-2|NA
CASTRRDGSNSPLHF
TGTGCCAGCACCCGACGGGACGGGAGTAATTCACCCCTCCACTTT
>TRBJ2-1|NA|TRBV5-6|NA
CASSHPNYNEQFF
TGTGCCAGTAGTCACCCCAATTACAATGAGCAGTTCTTC
>TRBJ2-1|NA|TRBV7-9|NA
CASSLEWGPHSHEQFF
TGTGCCAGCAGCTTAGAATGGGGGCCCCATAGTCATGAGCAGTTCTTC
>TRBJ2-1|NA|TRBV11-3|NA
CASSFINEQFF
TGTGCCAGCAGCTTTATAAATGAGCAGTTCTTC
>TRBJ2-3|NA|TRBV7-9|TRBD1
CASSLTGGRGDTQYF
TGTGCCAGCAGCTTGACAGGGGGCAGGGGAGATACGCAGTATTTT
>TRBJ1-2|once|TRBV12-3/TRBV12-4|NA
CASRKGQVYGYTF
TGTGCCAGCAGAAAGGGGCAAGTTTATGGCTACACCTTC
>TRBJ2-1|NA|TRBV6-5|TRBD2
CASSYGRDEQFF
TGTGCCAGCAGTTACGGGAGGGATGAGCAGTTCTTC
>TRBJ2-7|NA|TRBV5-4|NA
CASSKTTQVIEQYF
TGTGCCAGCAGCAAAACAACCCAGGTGATCGAGCAGTACTTC
>TRBJ1-5|NA|TRBV5-8|NA
CASSLGQGFYSNQPQHF
TGTGCCAGCAGCTTGGGGCAGGGGTTCTATAGCAATCAGCCCCAGCATTTT
>TRBJ2-1|NA|TRBV5-4|NA
CASSSIQARQQFF
TGTGCCAGCAGCTCGATACAAGCCAGGCAGCAGTTCTTC
>TRBJ2-1|NA|TRBV29-1|NA
CSVTAFTSSYNEQFF
TGCAGCGTCACAGCTTTTACGAGCTCCTACAATGAGCAGTTCTTC
>TRBJ1-2|few|TRBV6-5|NA
CASSYSRGANYGYTF
TGTGCCAGCAGTTACTCGAGAGGCGCTAACTATGGCTACACCTTC
>TRBJ2-2|NA|TRBV7-9|TRBD1
CASSPRDRGTGELFF
TGTGCCAGCAGCCCCCGGGACAGGGGGACCGGGGAGCTGTTTTTT
>TRBJ1-3|NA|TRBV14|NA
CASSQVPGVSGNTIYF
TGTGCCAGCAGCCAAGTCCCCGGGGTCTCTGGAAACACCATATATTTT
>TRBJ2-7|NA|TRBV5-1|TRBD1
CASRRGTGSAEEQYF
TGCGCCAGCAGAAGAGGGACAGGGAGCGCGGAAGAGCAGTACTTC
>TRBJ2-2|NA|TRBV27|NA
CASSRDSRAEGELFF
TGTGCCAGCAGTCGGGACTCGCGAGCCGAAGGGGAGCTGTTTTTT
>TRBJ1-5|NA|TRBV5-1|NA
CASSLNAGGYQPQHF
TGCGCCAGCAGCCTCAATGCGGGGGGTTATCAGCCCCAGCATTTT
>TRBJ2-3|NA|TRBV28|NA
CASRTGTRIRTDTQYF
TGTGCCAGCAGAACCGGGACTCGAATTCGCACAGATACGCAGTATTTT
>TRBJ2-1|NA|TRBV7-9|NA
CASSLGVTSRNEQFF
TGTGCCAGCAGTCTAGGGGTTACCTCCCGGAATGAGCAGTTCTTC
>TRBJ1-5|NA|TRBV11-3|NA
CASSLGAGQPQHF
TGTGCCAGCAGCTTGGGGGCAGGTCAGCCCCAGCATTTT
>TRBJ1-1|NA|TRBV27|TRBD1
CASSLNRGLSEAFF
TGTGCCAGCAGTTTAAACAGGGGGCTCTCTGAAGCTTTCTTT
>TRBJ1-5|NA|TRBV11-2|TRBD1
CASSATGVNQPQHF
TGTGCCAGCAGCGCGACAGGGGTCAATCAGCCCCAGCATTTT
>TRBJ1-2|NA|TRBV5-1|TRBD1
CASRTDRVVGYTF
TGCGCCAGCAGAACGGACAGGGTGGTCGGCTACACCTTC
>TRBJ1-5|NA|TRBV28|TRBD1
CAIHGPLTGGRQPQHF
TGTGCCATCCACGGTCCTTTGACAGGGGGGCGTCAGCCCCAGCATTTT
>TRBJ2-7|NA|TRBV18|NA
CASSQTGVGVGSYEQYF
TGTGCCAGCTCACAGACGGGAGTAGGGGTTGGGTCCTACGAGCAGTACTTC
>TRBJ2-3|NA|TRBV5-4|TRBD1
CASSLRPGGQDTQYF
TGTGCCAGCAGCTTGAGGCCAGGGGGCCAAGATACGCAGTATTTT
>TRBJ2-1|once|TRBV6-2/TRBV6-3|TRBD2
CASSYWSSGTSTVNEQFF
TGTGCCAGCAGTTACTGGTCTAGCGGGACCTCCACGGTCAATGAGCAGTTCTTC
>TRBJ2-7|NA|TRBV6-5|NA
CASMRTEGTYEQYF
TGTGCCAGCATGAGGACAGAAGGTACCTACGAGCAGTACTTC
>TRBJ1-1|NA|TRBV11-2|TRBD1
CASSPRTGGAAWNTEAFF
TGTGCCAGCAGCCCCCGGACAGGGGGCGCAGCTTGGAACACTGAAGCTTTCTTT
>TRBJ2-7|few|TRBV5-4|NA
CASSPGQGRYEQYF
TGTGCCAGCAGCCCCGGACAAGGACGCTACGAGCAGTACTTC
>TRBJ1-1|NA|TRBV7-2|NA
CASSLVVGAPGAEAFF
TGTGCCAGCAGCTTAGTTGTAGGGGCCCCTGGGGCTGAAGCTTTCTTT
>TRBJ1-5|NA|TRBV19|NA
CASSGRGGSNQPQHF
TGTGCCAGTAGCGGCAGGGGCGGTAGCAATCAGCCCCAGCATTTT
>TRBJ1-4|NA|TRBV28|TRBD1
CASSSPLQGAGEKLFF
TGTGCCAGCAGCTCTCCCTTACAGGGGGCTGGGGAAAAACTGTTTTTT
>TRBJ2-1|NA|TRBV5-1|TRBD2
CASSTTSGSYNEQFF
TGCGCCAGCAGCACTACTAGCGGATCCTACAATGAGCAGTTCTTC
>TRBJ2-5|NA|TRBV5-1|TRBD1
CASSTDRDRRSETQYF
TGCGCCAGCAGCACGGACAGGGACAGACGCTCGGAGACCCAGTACTTC
>TRBJ1-1|once|TRBV11-3|NA
CASSFGGGTEAFF
TGTGCCAGCAGCTTCGGGGGTGGCACTGAAGCTTTCTTT
>TRBJ2-3|NA|TRBV2|NA
CASAWGLGTDTQYF
TGTGCCAGCGCCTGGGGGCTAGGCACAGATACGCAGTATTTT
>TRBJ2-3|NA|TRBV28|NA
CASMVGFVVTDTQYF
TGTGCCAGCATGGTCGGGTTTGTTGTAACAGATACGCAGTATTTT
>TRBJ2-7|once|TRBV28|TRBD1
CASSSPSEQGSYEQYF
TGTGCCAGCAGTTCACCTTCCGAACAGGGGTCCTACGAGCAGTACTTC
>TRBJ2-1|NA|TRBV5-1|NA
CASSKERPFGDEQFF
TGCGCCAGCAGCAAGGAGCGCCCCTTTGGCGATGAGCAGTTCTTC
>TRBJ2-5|NA|TRBV12-3/TRBV12-4|NA
CASSSRDQETQYF
TGTGCCAGCAGTTCTCGAGACCAAGAGACCCAGTACTTC
>TRBJ1-4|NA|TRBV5-6|NA
CASSLGEGVGEKLFF
TGTGCCAGCAGCTTGGGAGAGGGCGTAGGTGAAAAACTGTTTTTT
>TRBJ1-1|NA|TRBV11-3|TRBD1
CATGQGGNTEAFF
TGTGCCACCGGACAGGGCGGAAACACTGAAGCTTTCTTT
>TRBJ2-6|NA|TRBV24-1|NA
CATSDTSTEAHSGANVLTF
TGTGCCACCAGTGATACTTCGACAGAGGCCCACTCTGGGGCCAACGTCCTGACTTTC
>TRBJ1-5|NA|TRBV3-1/TRBV3-2|NA
CASSQRENQPQHF
TGTGCCAGCAGCCAACGGGAAAATCAGCCCCAGCATTTT